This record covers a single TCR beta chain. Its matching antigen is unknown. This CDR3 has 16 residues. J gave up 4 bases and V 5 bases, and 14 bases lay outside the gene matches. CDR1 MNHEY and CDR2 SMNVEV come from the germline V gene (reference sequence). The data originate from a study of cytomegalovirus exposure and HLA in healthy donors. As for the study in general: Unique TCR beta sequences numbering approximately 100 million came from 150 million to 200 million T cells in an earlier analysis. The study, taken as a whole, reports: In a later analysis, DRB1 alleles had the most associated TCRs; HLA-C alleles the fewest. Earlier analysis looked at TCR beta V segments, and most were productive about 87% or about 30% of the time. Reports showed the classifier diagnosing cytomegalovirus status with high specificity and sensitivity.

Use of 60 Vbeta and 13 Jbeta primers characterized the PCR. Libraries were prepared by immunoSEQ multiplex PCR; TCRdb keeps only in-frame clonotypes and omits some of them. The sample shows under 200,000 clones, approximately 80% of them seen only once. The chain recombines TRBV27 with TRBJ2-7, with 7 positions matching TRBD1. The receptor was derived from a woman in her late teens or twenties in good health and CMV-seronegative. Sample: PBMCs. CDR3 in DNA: TGTGCCAGCAGTCTCACAGGGGAACCCCACCTATACGAGCAGTACTTC. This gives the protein CASSLTGEPHLYEQYF.